This passage covers 23 T cell receptor beta chains from one sample sequenced in a study of T cell responses to AZD1222 COVID-19 vaccine. Libraries were prepared by immunoSEQ multiplex PCR; TCRdb keeps only in-frame clonotypes and omits some of them. The table lists 100,000 to 150,000 clones, more than 70% of them singletons. The material sequenced was peripheral blood, taken on day 0 of AZD1222 vaccination. Every receptor here comes from an adult in good health.

This chain links TRBV28 with TRBJ2-7; D is uncertain. The V gene's germline CDR1 is MDHEN and CDR2 SYDVKM. The CDR3 totals 11 residues. Between the trimmed V and J ends, which lost 1 base and 3 bases, there was a span of 1 base. The CDR3 DNA is TGTGCCAGCAGTTTATACTACGAGCAGTACTTC. This gives the protein CASSLYYEQYF.

The J gene is TRBJ2-1, the V gene TRBV9, with D maybe TRBD2 (5 bases). CDR1 is SGDLS, CDR2 YYNGEE, per germline. The CDR3 has 14 amino acids. Trimming took 0 bases from V and 4 from J, leaving 8 bases between them. The DNA of the CDR3 is TGTGCCAGCAGCGTAGAAGCGGCGTACAATGAGCAGTTCTTC. This translates into CASSVEAAYNEQFF.

This chain links TRBV12-5 with TRBJ1-4, with 8 bases identical to TRBD1. This CDR3 contains 17 residues. Germline values: CDR1 LGHNT, CDR2 FRNRAP. Trimming cost V 5 bases and J 0 bases; bases outside gene matches: 8. CDR3 amino acids: CASGPDRGTATNEKLFF. CDR3 nucleotides: TGTGCTAGTGGTCCCGACAGGGGAACTGCAACTAATGAAAAACTGTTTTTT.

The chain uses TRBV19 and TRBJ1-5, with no clear D. This CDR3 is built from 13 residues. The germline V gene encodes CDR1 LNHDA and CDR2 SQIVND (reference sequence). Trimming left V 5 bases short and J 1 base short, with 6 bases between. The CDR3 DNA reads as TGTGCCAGTAGTTCCGACAGCAATCAGCCCCAGCATTTT. The encoded protein is CASSSDSNQPQHF. The whole variable domain, remainder taken from reference TRBV19 and TRBJ1-5, is DGGITQSPKYLFRKEGQNVTLSCEQNLNHDAMYWYRQDPGQGLRLIYYSQIVNDFQKGDIAEGYSVSREKKESFPLTVTSAQKNPTAFYLCASSSDSNQPQHFGDGTRLSIL.

Notes on this clone: This CDR3 is also generated by other DNA sequences in the sample. V is TRBV2 and J is TRBJ1-5; the match to TRBD1 covers 8 bases. The germline CDR1 and CDR2 sequences are SNHLY and FYNNEI. J lost 6 bases, V lost 3 bases, and 13 bases had no gene match. This CDR3 spans 17 amino acids. This CDR3 reads CASSDSLGQGAGQPQHF. The DNA for the CDR3 is TGTGCCAGCAGTGACAGCTTGGGGCAGGGGGCGGGTCAGCCCCAGCATTTT.

J is TRBJ2-5 and V is TRBV11-1, with TRBD1 identical over 7 bases. V was clipped by 4 bases and J by 3 bases; unmatched bases: 2. The CDR3 sequence is 13 residues long. Germline CDR1 is SGHAT and CDR2 is FQDESV (reference sequence). DNA for the CDR3: TGTGCCAGCAGCTACGACAGGGAAGAGACCCAGTACTTC. This codes for CASSYDREETQYF.

The gene calls are TRBV30 and TRBJ2-3, with TRBD2 matching 11 bases. The CDR3 has 15 residues. V trimming: 4 bases; J trimming: 0 bases; junction bases outside the gene matches: 3. The V gene's germline CDR1 is GTSNPN and CDR2 SVGIG (reference sequence). The CDR3 here is CAWMGLAASTDTQYF. The CDR3 DNA reads TGTGCCTGGATGGGACTAGCGGCTAGCACAGATACGCAGTATTTT.

This rearrangement joins TRBV4-1 to TRBJ2-3; the match to TRBD2 covers 7 bases. Germline V CDR1 and CDR2: MGHRA, YSYEKL. The trim removed 0 bases at V and 5 bases at J, leaving 8 bases unmatched. The CDR3 extends over 16 amino acids. CDR3 sequence: CASSQDGVGEGDTQYF. CDR3 sequence (DNA): TGCGCCAGCAGCCAAGACGGCGTGGGGGAGGGAGATACGCAGTATTTT.

The chain has TRBV7-3 and TRBJ2-2; no firm D call. Trimming left V 5 bases short and J 6 bases short, with 4 bases between. Germline V gene data show CDR1 as SGHTA and CDR2 as FQGTGA. This CDR3 is 11 amino acids long. The CDR3 protein is CASSGPGELFF. In nucleotides, the CDR3 is TGTGCCAGCAGCGGGCCCGGGGAGCTGTTTTTT.

The chain is built from TRBV11-3 and TRBJ2-7; 9 nucleotides line up with TRBD1. V lost 8 bases, J lost 5 bases, and 13 bases stayed unmatched. Germline CDR1 reads SGHNT; CDR2 reads YENEEA. This CDR3 region has 15 residues. CDR3 bases: TGTGCCAGCTCTGCCACAGGGGGCGCTTCCAACGAGCAGTACTTC. Protein sequence: CASSATGGASNEQYF.

The rearrangement joins TRBV7-9 to TRBJ2-1; the D gene is possibly TRBD1 (6 bases). The CDR3 covers 18 residues. Trimming removed 5 bases at V and 4 bases at J, with 24 bases between. Germline CDR1 is SEHNR and CDR2 is FQNEAQ (reference sequence). The CDR3 here is CASSTSTRTARFYNEQFF. CDR3 nucleotides: TGTGCCAGCAGCACCAGCACGCGGACAGCCCGATTTTACAATGAGCAGTTCTTC.

V and J are TRBV19 and TRBJ2-6; 7 nucleotides align to TRBD1. The CDR3 contains 15 residues. V lost 8 bases and J lost 2; bases outside the gene matches: 6. The V gene's germline CDR1 is LNHDA and CDR2 SQIVND (reference sequence). This CDR3 is CASGRGGAGANVLTF. The CDR3 DNA reads TGTGCCAGTGGCAGAGGGGGCGCTGGGGCCAACGTCCTGACTTTC.

The chain is built from TRBV28 and TRBJ2-5; possibly TRBD2 for D (5 bases). Looked up from germline, CDR1 is MDHEN and CDR2 is SYDVKM. The CDR3 runs 17 residues. The germline V and J ends were trimmed by 4 bases and 1 base, with 19 bases remaining between them. The CDR3 nucleotides are TGTGCCAGCAGTTCAGTTGGGCAGCGGAACCTCCAAGAGACCCAGTACTTC. Residues: CASSSVGQRNLQETQYF.

The chain has TRBV6-5 and TRBJ2-2; D call uncertain. V was pared by 3 bases and J by 1 base, with 6 bases between. The CDR3 covers 14 residues. The germline V gene has CDR1 MNHEY and CDR2 SVGAGI. As DNA, the CDR3 is TGTGCCAGCAGTTATGAACAGAACACCGGGGAGCTGTTTTTT. Amino acids: CASSYEQNTGELFF.

J is TRBJ1-1 and V is TRBV19; weak D call: TRBD1 (5 bases). V was clipped by 0 bases and J by 0 bases, with 20 bases between them. Germline CDR1 and CDR2: LNHDA and SQIVND (reference sequence). CDR3 length equals 19 residues. The CDR3 reads CASSIDVQTRATMNTEAFF. The CDR3 bases are TGTGCCAGTAGTATAGACGTGCAAACCAGGGCCACGATGAACACTGAAGCTTTCTTT.

The rearrangement uses TRBV27 and TRBJ2-2; D not resolved. V lost 3 bases and J lost 4, with 12 bases in between. The CDR3 consists of 15 residues. The V gene's germline CDR1 is MNHEY and CDR2 SMNVEV (reference sequence). The CDR3 DNA sequence: TGTGCCAGCAGTTTGGTTAATGTAGGCACCGGGGAGCTGTTTTTT. Translated, it gives CASSLVNVGTGELFF.

In this sample, this clone turned up once. V is TRBV7-9 and J is TRBJ1-1, with D perhaps TRBD1 (6 bases). This CDR3 spans 11 amino acids. Germline lookup yields CDR1 SEHNR and CDR2 FQNEAQ (reference sequence). Trimming shortened V by 5 bases and J by 8 bases, and 9 bases separated the two germline ends. CDR3 bases: TGTGCCAGCAGCCCGGGACAAGAAGCTTTCTTT. This translates into CASSPGQEAFF.

The V call is TRBV11-2, the J call TRBJ2-1; D may be TRBD1 (6 bases). Trimming stripped 8 bases from V and 4 bases from J, with 12 bases between. The CDR3 spans 13 residues. The germline CDR1 and CDR2 sequences are SGHAT and FQNNGV. DNA of the CDR3: TGTGCCAGCCAGGACAGAGGTTACAATGAGCAGTTCTTC. Translated: CASQDRGYNEQFF.

V and J are TRBV28 and TRBJ2-7, with 9 bases matching TRBD1. The CDR3 totals 14 residues. The germline gives CDR1 MDHEN, CDR2 SYDVKM. Germline trimming cut 3 bases from V and 3 bases from J; bases unmatched to any gene: 3. The CDR3 loop is CASSFGQGSYEQYF. In DNA, the CDR3 is TGTGCCAGCAGTTTTGGACAGGGGAGCTACGAGCAGTACTTC. Filled out from reference TRBV28 and TRBJ2-7, the complete variable domain reads DVKVTQSSRYLVKRTGEKVFLECVQDMDHENMFWYRQDPGLGLRLIYFSYDVKMKEKGDIPEGYSVSREKKERFSLILESASTNQTSMYLCASSFGQGSYEQYFGPGTRLTVT.

V usage is TRBV9 and J usage is TRBJ2-5; D gene ambiguous. Germline loops: CDR1 SGDLS, CDR2 YYNGEE. CDR3 size: 15 residues. V lost 1 base and J lost 9, with 19 bases in between. The CDR3 here is CASSVRAAVLGPQYF. CDR3 DNA: TGTGCCAGCAGCGTAAGGGCAGCCGTCCTCGGGCCCCAGTACTTC.

The rearrangement joins TRBV7-6 to TRBJ2-7; 12 bases map to TRBD1. Trimming took 5 bases from V and 2 from J; bases not matched to a gene: 4. Germline CDR1 and CDR2: SGHVS and FNYEAQ. This CDR3 is built from 15 residues. CDR3 protein: CASSRGQGATYEQYF. The CDR3 DNA reads as TGTGCCAGCAGCCGGGGACAGGGGGCGACCTACGAGCAGTACTTC.

This clone was counted a single time. CDR3 in amino acids: CASSMSGGLSYEQYF. CDR3 bases: TGTGCCAGTAGTATGTCCGGGGGATTATCCTACGAGCAGTACTTC. This chain links TRBV19 with TRBJ2-7; weak D call: TRBD2 (6 bases). The ends were cut back, 3 bases at V and 1 base at J, with 13 bases in the middle. Germline loops: CDR1 LNHDA, CDR2 SQIVND (reference sequence). CDR3 size: 15 residues. The full variable domain, rest sourced from reference TRBV19 and TRBJ2-7, is DGGITQSPKYLFRKEGQNVTLSCEQNLNHDAMYWYRQDPGQGLRLIYYSQIVNDFQKGDIAEGYSVSREKKESFPLTVTSAQKNPTAFYLCASSMSGGLSYEQYFGPGTRLTVT.

The chain combines TRBV12-5 with TRBJ2-7, with D possibly being TRBD1 or TRBD2 (6 bases each). Germline CDR1 LGHNT, CDR2 FRNRAP. CDR3 size: 14 residues. V gave up 5 bases and J gave up 4 bases, with 15 bases separating them. The CDR3 sequence: CASGPRGGLYEQYF. CDR3 sequence (DNA): TGTGCTAGTGGTCCCCGAGGGGGGCTGTACGAGCAGTACTTC.